This TCR beta chain was found in a study of OX40 agonist ivuxolimab in advanced cancers. Turning to the study itself: A mean age of around 60 years, range roughly 20 to 85, was recorded, and around 85% were male. Anti-PD-1, anti-PD-L1 or anti-CTLA-4 therapy given earlier was allowed, and roughly 40% had some. Study-level results: Among T cells, CD8+ cells averaged more expanded clones than CD4+ cells.

Germline CDR1 reads LGHNA; CDR2 reads YNFKEQ. The CDR3 sequence is 16 residues long. Trimming removed 0 bases from V and 8 bases from J, with 14 bases in between. Concerning this clone: What it binds is unknown.

Sequenced by immunoSEQ multiplex PCR; TCRdb stores in-frame clones only, minus some. The repertoire holds tens of thousands of clones, approximately 88% seen once, with around 13% in the top ten. Sequencing used CD4+ or CD8+ T cells sorted from blood, obtained in a trial of the OX40 agonist ivuxolimab. This clonotype was sampled from an adult with an advanced solid tumor such as melanoma, head and neck, liver or kidney cancer. V gene TRBV4-2 combines with J gene TRBJ1-6; a possible D gene is TRBD1 (5 bases). The CDR3 protein is CASSQDGDRTYSPLHF. Written as DNA, the CDR3 is TGTGCCAGCAGCCAAGATGGTGACAGAACTTATTCACCCCTCCACTTT.